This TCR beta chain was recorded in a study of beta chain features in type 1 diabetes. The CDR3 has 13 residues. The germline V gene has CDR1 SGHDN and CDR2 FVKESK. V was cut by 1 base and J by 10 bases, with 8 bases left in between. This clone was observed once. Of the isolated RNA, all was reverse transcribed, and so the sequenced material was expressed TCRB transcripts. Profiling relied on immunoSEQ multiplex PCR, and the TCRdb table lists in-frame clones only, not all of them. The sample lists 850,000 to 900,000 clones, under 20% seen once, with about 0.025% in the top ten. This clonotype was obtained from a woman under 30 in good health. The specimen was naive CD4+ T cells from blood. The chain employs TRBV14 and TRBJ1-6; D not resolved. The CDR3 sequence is CASSQGLRSPLHF. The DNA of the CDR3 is TGTGCCAGCAGCCAAGGGTTGCGGTCACCCCTCCACTTT.